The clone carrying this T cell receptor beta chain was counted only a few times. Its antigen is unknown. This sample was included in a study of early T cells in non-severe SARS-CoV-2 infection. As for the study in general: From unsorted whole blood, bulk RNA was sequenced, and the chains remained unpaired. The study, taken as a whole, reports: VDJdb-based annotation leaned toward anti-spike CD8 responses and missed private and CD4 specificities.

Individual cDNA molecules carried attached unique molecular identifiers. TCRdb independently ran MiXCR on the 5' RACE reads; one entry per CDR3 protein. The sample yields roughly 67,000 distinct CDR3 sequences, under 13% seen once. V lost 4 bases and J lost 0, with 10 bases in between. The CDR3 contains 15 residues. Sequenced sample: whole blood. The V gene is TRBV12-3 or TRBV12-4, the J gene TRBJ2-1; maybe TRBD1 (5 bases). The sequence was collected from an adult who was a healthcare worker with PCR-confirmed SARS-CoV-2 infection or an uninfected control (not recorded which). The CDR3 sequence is CASSSHRYSYNEQFF. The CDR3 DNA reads TGTGCCAGCAGTTCGCACAGGTACTCCTACAATGAGCAGTTCTTC.